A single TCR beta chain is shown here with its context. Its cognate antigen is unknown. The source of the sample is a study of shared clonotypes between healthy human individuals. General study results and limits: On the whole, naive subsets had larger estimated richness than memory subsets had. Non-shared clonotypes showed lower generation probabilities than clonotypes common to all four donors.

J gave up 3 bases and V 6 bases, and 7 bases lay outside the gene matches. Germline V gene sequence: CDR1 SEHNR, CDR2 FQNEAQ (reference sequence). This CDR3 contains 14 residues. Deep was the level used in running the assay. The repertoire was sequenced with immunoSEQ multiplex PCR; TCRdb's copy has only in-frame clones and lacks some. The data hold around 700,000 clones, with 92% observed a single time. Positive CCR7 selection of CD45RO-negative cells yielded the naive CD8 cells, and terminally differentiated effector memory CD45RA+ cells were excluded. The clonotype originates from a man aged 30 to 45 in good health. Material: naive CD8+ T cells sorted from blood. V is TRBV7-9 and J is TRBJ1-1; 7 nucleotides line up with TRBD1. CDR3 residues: CASRENTGDTEAFF. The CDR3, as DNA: TGTGCCAGCAGGGAAAACACAGGGGACACTGAAGCTTTCTTT.